The clone carrying this T cell receptor beta chain was detected a few times. This record comes from a study of regulatory T cells in long-lasting Graves disease. Time point given: newly diagnosed GD, antithyroid drugs for less than 3 months. PBMC-derived RNA was used for the TCR library. Arm-PCR of CDR3 regions and iRepertoire HTBI primers were used to build TCR beta libraries. TCRdb used MiXCR to reprocess the multiplex PCR reads, holding one entry per CDR3 protein. The repertoire includes roughly 420,000 distinct CDR3 sequences, about 14% of them detected once, and 17% sits in the top ten. This sample also belongs to another study, concerning T cells in Graves' hyperthyroidism and ophthalmopathy.

The clonotype originates from a woman between 50 and 59 years old with Graves disease. The sequencing used peripheral blood mononuclear cells (PBMCs), collected at new diagnosis, from a patient treated with antithyroid drugs.

CDR3 bases: TGTGCCAGCAGTTTCCAGCCTGCAACTAATGAAAAACTGTTTTTT. It translates to CASSFQPATNEKLFF. This rearrangement joins TRBV6-8 to TRBJ1-4, with unresolved D. Trimming cost V 4 bases and J 0 bases, with 9 bases left between them. The CDR3 covers 15 residues. Looked up from germline, CDR1 is MNHGY and CDR2 is SAAAGT.